Below, one T cell receptor beta chain is given with its context. Its antigen is not known. This CDR3 spans 16 amino acids. Germline V gene data show CDR1 as GTSNPN and CDR2 as SVGIG (reference sequence). Between the trimmed V and J ends, which lost 2 bases and 10 bases, there was a span of 21 bases. The method was immunoSEQ multiplex PCR; TCRdb's version includes in-frame clones alone and lacks a portion of them. Of tens of thousands of clones in the sample, roughly 84% were seen once. These data originate in a study of OX40 agonist ivuxolimab in advanced cancers. The wider study: An anti-OX40 (CD134) antibody with agonistic activity, ivuxolimab, was administered to patients.

Points from the study as a whole: Averaging showed that CD8+ T cells had more expanded clones than CD4+ did.

The sample in question was CD4+ or CD8+ T cells sorted from blood, obtained in a trial of the OX40 agonist ivuxolimab. The TCR comes from an adult with an advanced solid tumor such as melanoma, head and neck, liver or kidney cancer. The chain joins TRBV30 to TRBJ1-6, with a possible D match to TRBD1 (5 bases). The CDR3 DNA follows: TGTGCCTGGAGTCAATTTCTTCGGGACCACGGGTCACCCCTCCACTTT. Amino acids: CAWSQFLRDHGSPLHF.